Listed here are 28 T cell receptor beta chains from one sample, sequenced in a study of OX40 agonist ivuxolimab in advanced cancers. Clones were read by immunoSEQ multiplex PCR, and TCRdb kept only the in-frame ones, dropping some. The repertoire includes 82,000 or so clones, just under 95% of them detected once, and 0.65% sits in the top ten. This material consisted of CD4+ or CD8+ T cells sorted from blood, taken in a trial of the OX40 agonist ivuxolimab. All receptors come from an adult with an advanced solid tumor such as melanoma, head and neck, liver or kidney cancer.

The chain is built from TRBV2 and TRBJ2-5; 14 positions agree with TRBD2. The CDR3 has 15 amino acids. Germline V CDR1 and CDR2: SNHLY, FYNNEI. J lost 5 bases, V lost 6 bases, and 5 bases had no gene match. In nucleotides, the CDR3 is TGTGCCAGCAGGGGGACTAGCGGGAGCGGTGAGACCCAGTACTTC. Translating it yields CASRGTSGSGETQYF.

This rearrangement joins TRBV6-6 to TRBJ1-1, with D perhaps matching TRBD1 (5 bases). Germline CDR1 and CDR2: MNHNY and SVGAGI (reference sequence). The germline V and J ends were trimmed by 4 bases and 5 bases, with 11 bases remaining between them. This CDR3 has 13 amino acids. CDR3 in amino acids: CASSSTGGTEAFF. CDR3 DNA: TGTGCCAGCAGTTCGACCGGGGGGACTGAAGCTTTCTTT.

J is TRBJ2-7 and V is TRBV19; the D gene could be TRBD1 or TRBD2 (6 bases each). V gave up 3 bases and J gave up 2 bases, with 14 bases separating them. Germline V gene lookup returns CDR1 LNHDA and CDR2 SQIVND (reference sequence). The CDR3 consists of 15 residues. Here the CDR3 DNA reads TGTGCCAGTAGTATCTGGGGGGCCGGCACCTACGAGCAGTACTTC. Residues: CASSIWGAGTYEQYF.

This clone was counted once. V gene TRBV7-3 combines with J gene TRBJ2-7, with D unresolved. The V and J ends lost 2 bases and 4 bases respectively, with 15 bases between them. CDR1 is SGHTA, CDR2 FQGTGA, per germline. This CDR3 has 15 amino acids. The CDR3 coding sequence is TGTGCCAGCAGCTTAGGCCCCCGGGTACCATACGAGCAGTACTTC. Its translation is CASSLGPRVPYEQYF.

The chain employs TRBV6-1 and TRBJ1-2; D gene ambiguous. Germline V gene sequence: CDR1 MNHNS, CDR2 SASEGT. The CDR3 contains 13 residues. Trimming took off 2 bases at V and 5 bases at J, with 9 bases between the two ends. CDR3 sequence reads: CASSETSQYGYTF. The CDR3 nucleotides read TGTGCCAGCAGTGAAACCTCACAGTATGGCTACACCTTC.

The genes are TRBV9 and TRBJ2-2, with 10 bases lining up with TRBD1. The CDR3 extends over 15 amino acids. V shed 5 bases and J 5 bases; nucleotides not matched to a gene: 6. Germline assignment: CDR1 SGDLS and CDR2 YYNGEE. As DNA, the CDR3 is TGTGCCAGCAGACCCGACAGGGGGCAAACCGGGGAGCTGTTTTTT. Residues: CASRPDRGQTGELFF.

The chain joins TRBV4-2 to TRBJ1-2; 12 positions match TRBD1. CDR3 length equals 17 residues. Per the germline V gene, CDR1 is LGHNA and CDR2 is YNFKEQ. V dropped 1 base and J dropped 4; count of bases not matched to a gene: 7. CDR3 coding DNA: TGTGCCAGCAGCCAAGGTGGGGGGACAGGGGGCACCTATGGCTACACCTTC. This translates into CASSQGGGTGGTYGYTF.

In the case of this clone: One junction end does not reproduce the germline sequence, and a read error may be involved. The J gene is TRBJ2-2, the V gene TRBV10-3; possibly TRBD1 or TRBD2 for D (6 bases each). CDR1 and CDR2 from the germline V gene are ENHRY and SYGVKD. CDR3 size: 16 residues. The CDR3 DNA is TGTGCCATCCTCTTGGACAGCCGCGCGAACACCGGGGGGCTGTTTTTT. This translates into CAILLDSRANTGGLFF.

This chain connects TRBV2 to TRBJ2-1; TRBD2 matches at 12 bases. Per the germline V gene, CDR1 is SNHLY and CDR2 is FYNNEI. The junction had 10 bases not matched to a gene; V was cut back by 1 base and J by 0 bases. There are 20 residues in the CDR3. CDR3 amino acids: CASSEEGRLAGESSYNEQFF. DNA of the CDR3: TGTGCCAGCAGTGAAGAGGGTAGACTAGCGGGAGAGAGCTCCTACAATGAGCAGTTCTTC.

The genes are TRBV13 and TRBJ1-2; D gene unclear. Trimming removed 2 bases at V and 4 bases at J, with 11 bases between. CDR3 length equals 14 residues. The germline V gene encodes CDR1 PRHDT and CDR2 FYEKMQ (reference sequence). CDR3 amino acids: CASSLSGRGYGYTF. CDR3 bases: TGTGCCAGCAGCTTAAGTGGGCGCGGCTATGGCTACACCTTC.

In nucleotides, the CDR3 is TGCAGCGCCTCCCTGACTAGCGCATACTCCTACGAGCAGTACTTC. Translating it yields CSASLTSAYSYEQYF. The chain has TRBV29-1 and TRBJ2-7; TRBD2 matches at 8 bases. J lost 0 bases, V lost 7 bases, and 11 bases had no gene match. The CDR3 spans 15 residues. Germline V gives CDR1 SQVTM, CDR2 ANQGSEA.

The rearrangement links TRBV7-9 to TRBJ2-7, with D perhaps given as TRBD1 or TRBD2 (5 bases each). The V gene lost 4 bases and the J gene lost 7 bases, with 17 bases spanning the gap. Germline V gives CDR1 SEHNR, CDR2 FQNEAQ (reference sequence). The CDR3 has 14 amino acids. The CDR3: CASSSPGPHREQYF. The CDR3 DNA reads TGTGCCAGCAGCTCACCGGGACCCCATAGGGAGCAGTACTTC.

The DNA of the CDR3 is TGTGCCAGCAGCTTAGGGGTCGGGGGACCGAACACCGGGGAGCTGTTTTTT. This encodes CASSLGVGGPNTGELFF. The rearrangement uses TRBV7-9 and TRBJ2-2, with D possibly TRBD2 on 6 matching bases. Looked up from germline, CDR1 is SEHNR and CDR2 is FQNEAQ (reference sequence). Trimming cost V 1 base and J 0 bases, with 12 bases left between them. The CDR3 extends over 17 amino acids.

The gene calls are TRBV25-1 and TRBJ1-3; D remains ambiguous. Germline V gene data show CDR1 as MGHDK and CDR2 as SYGVNS. Trimming removed 3 bases at V and 1 base at J, with 7 bases between. This CDR3 contains 14 residues. CDR3 region: CASSDLYSGNTIYF. The CDR3 nucleotides read TGTGCCAGCAGTGACCTGTATTCTGGAAACACCATATATTTT.

The rearrangement uses TRBV10-3 and TRBJ2-1, with D hard to call. The V and J ends lost 6 bases and 8 bases respectively, with 14 bases between them. Germline-derived CDR1 and CDR2 are ENHRY and SYGVKD. CDR3 length: 13 residues. CDR3 amino acids: CAIRVSPEDEQFF. In DNA form, the CDR3 reads TGTGCCATCAGGGTTTCACCCGAGGATGAGCAGTTCTTC.

The chain combines TRBV5-1 with TRBJ2-7; D possibly corresponds to TRBD2 (5 bases). The CDR3 totals 14 residues. CDR1 is SGHRS and CDR2 is YFSETQ in the germline V gene. Trimming pared 1 base from V and 5 bases from J, leaving 13 bases between. CDR3 sequence (DNA): TGCGCCAGCAGCTTGAGTACTAGTATCGACGAGCAGTACTTC. It yields the protein CASSLSTSIDEQYF. The full variable domain, with the rest looked up from reference TRBV5-1 and TRBJ2-7, is KAGVTQTPRYLIKTRGQQVTLSCSPISGHRSVSWYQQTPGQGLQFLFEYFSETQRNKGNFPGRFSGRQFSNSRSEMNVSTLELGDSALYLCASSLSTSIDEQYFGPGTRLTVT.

The chain couples TRBV6-5 to TRBJ2-7; D uncertain. V lost 6 bases, J lost 3 bases, and 6 bases lay in between. The length of the CDR3 is 11 residues. The V gene's germline CDR1 is MNHEY and CDR2 SVGAGI. CDR3 sequence: CASRSDYEQYF. As DNA, the CDR3 is TGTGCCAGCAGGTCCGACTACGAGCAGTACTTC.

In this sample, this clone turned up once. The V gene is TRBV19, the J gene TRBJ1-4, with 11 bases identical to TRBD1. This CDR3 has 17 residues. With V trimmed by 6 bases and J by 6 bases, 12 bases remained unmatched. Germline V gives CDR1 LNHDA, CDR2 SQIVND (reference sequence). The CDR3 loop is CASSLNPGQGGDEKLFF. CDR3 DNA sequence: TGTGCCAGTAGCCTCAACCCGGGACAGGGGGGGGATGAAAAACTGTTTTTT.

J is TRBJ1-1 and V is TRBV11-2; the D is unclear. CDR1 and CDR2 (germline): SGHAT, FQNNGV. This CDR3 is built from 12 residues. With 2 bases removed from V and 2 bases from J, the gap between germline ends came to 3 bases. The CDR3 reads CASSLSNTEAFF. The CDR3 DNA sequence: TGTGCCAGCAGCTTATCTAACACTGAAGCTTTCTTT.

This chain links TRBV4-2 with TRBJ2-3, with 10 bases lining up with TRBD2. The CDR3 covers 17 residues. CDR1 and CDR2 (germline): LGHNA, YNFKEQ. V gave up 0 bases and J gave up 3 bases; unmatched junction bases: 6. CDR3 sequence (DNA): TGTGCCAGCAGCCAAGACATCGTAGCGGGGGGAACAGATACGCAGTATTTT. Translation gives CASSQDIVAGGTDTQYF.

This chain uses TRBV30 with TRBJ2-1; 8 positions agree with TRBD1. V shed 3 bases and J 4 bases; nucleotides not matched to a gene: 11. This CDR3 spans 16 amino acids. Germline V gives CDR1 GTSNPN, CDR2 SVGIG (reference sequence). CDR3 DNA: TGTGCCTGGAGGGGCCTCAGGGGGCCCACTTACAATGAGCAGTTCTTC. Its translation is CAWRGLRGPTYNEQFF.

For this clone: The same CDR3 arises from other DNA sequences in this sample as well. Here the CDR3 DNA reads TGCAGTGTATCCCAGGGTGACTATGGCTACACCTTC. Translation gives CSVSQGDYGYTF. V usage is TRBV29-1 and J usage is TRBJ1-2; possibly TRBD1 for D (5 bases). The CDR3 runs to 12 residues. Germline CDR1 and CDR2: SQVTM and ANQGSEA.

The V gene is TRBV19, the J gene TRBJ2-1, with 10 positions matching TRBD2. CDR3 size: 17 residues. Losses at the gene ends were 1 base for V and 8 bases for J; bases not matched to a gene: 11. The germline V gene has CDR1 LNHDA and CDR2 SQIVND (reference sequence). The CDR3 DNA sequence: TGTGCCAGTAGTATAGTAGGAGGAAGCGGGAGGGCCTATGAGCAGTTCTTC. This codes for CASSIVGGSGRAYEQFF.

The chain is built from TRBV4-1 and TRBJ2-2; TRBD1 matches 7 bases. Germline CDR1 is MGHRA and CDR2 is YSYEKL. Germline trimming cut 6 bases from V and 4 bases from J; bases unmatched to any gene: 8. This CDR3 comprises 15 residues. Written as DNA, the CDR3 is TGCGCCAGCAGGAACCGGGACAGCATCACCGGGGAGCTGTTTTTT. This encodes CASRNRDSITGELFF.

This chain connects TRBV19 to TRBJ1-2; 8 bases fit TRBD1. The V gene's germline CDR1 is LNHDA and CDR2 SQIVND (reference sequence). Trimming removed 5 bases from V and 8 bases from J; junction bases left unmatched: 22. The CDR3 consists of 18 residues. The CDR3 spells CASSSRLPGQGLEGGYTF. The CDR3 DNA reads TGTGCCAGTAGTTCCCGACTCCCAGGACAGGGCCTGGAGGGCGGCTACACCTTC.

CDR3 loop: CASSPSQLNTEAFF. For the CDR3, the DNA is TGTGCCAGCAGCCCCAGCCAGCTTAACACTGAAGCTTTCTTT. This sequence joins TRBV6-6 and TRBJ1-1; D unclear. CDR3 length: 14 amino acids. The V end lost 6 bases, the J end lost 2 bases, and 13 bases lay between the germline ends. Germline lookup yields CDR1 MNHNY and CDR2 SVGAGI (reference sequence).

The chain joins TRBV10-3 to TRBJ1-4; D uncertain. This CDR3 contains 16 residues. Germline CDR1 is ENHRY and CDR2 is SYGVKD. V was pared by 0 bases and J by 2 bases, with 10 bases between. CDR3 sequence (DNA): TGTGCCATCAGTGAGTCGTTAAGGGCGACTAATGAAAAACTGTTTTTT. Translating gives CAISESLRATNEKLFF.

The rearrangement links TRBV7-5 to TRBJ2-3; TRBD1 is taken as the D call from the table, unchecked against the DNA. TRBV7-5 is tagged as a pseudogene. CDR3 length: 14 residues. Written as DNA, the CDR3 is TGTGCCAGAAGCCCGGGACAGGGGACAGATACGCAGTATTTT. Translated, it gives CARSPGQGTDTQYF.